Shown below are 25 T cell receptor beta chains from a single sample sequenced in a study of identical twins. TCRdb called the 5' RACE reads again in MiXCR, with one record for every CDR3 protein. The sample carries 600,000 to 850,000 distinct CDR3 sequences, about 20% recorded once. These data were also reused for a study on T cells expressing NK-cell markers.

The sequenced sample was PBMCs. These receptors all come from a woman between 18 and 29 years old in good health.

The CDR3 region has the DNA TGCAGTGCTAGAGCCGCCGGGACTAGCGGGGGGTACAATGAGCAGTTCTTC. It encodes CSARAAGTSGGYNEQFF. The chain is built from TRBV20-1 and TRBJ2-1; 15 nucleotides line up with TRBD2. J gave up 4 bases and V 1 base, and 5 bases lay outside the gene matches. Germline V gene sequence: CDR1 DFQATT, CDR2 SNEGSKA (reference sequence). CDR3 length equals 17 residues.

This clonotype was detected a few times. The rearrangement links TRBV9 to TRBJ2-2; D gene uncertain. The CDR3 loop spans 15 amino acids. The V end lost 4 bases, the J end lost 0 bases, and 10 bases lay between the germline ends. The V gene's germline CDR1 is SGDLS and CDR2 YYNGEE. The chain's CDR3 is CASSPTTSNTGELFF. The CDR3, as DNA: TGTGCCAGCAGCCCCACAACGTCGAACACCGGGGAGCTGTTTTTT.

This chain joins TRBV20-1 and TRBJ2-7; D unresolved. CDR1 is DFQATT and CDR2 is SNEGSKA in the germline V gene (reference sequence). The CDR3 has 11 residues. The CDR3 sequence is CRVGNAYEQYF. DNA of the CDR3: TGCAGGGTGGGGAATGCCTACGAGCAGTACTTC.

This clonotype was observed a few times. For the CDR3, the DNA is TGTGCCATCAGTGAGTCTACAGGGACAAATAACTATGGCTACACCTTC. Translation: CAISESTGTNNYGYTF. This chain joins TRBV10-3 and TRBJ1-2, with D perhaps matching TRBD1 (6 bases). This CDR3 has 16 residues. Trimming removed 0 bases from V and 1 base from J, with 12 bases in between. Per the germline V gene, CDR1 is ENHRY and CDR2 is SYGVKD.

The rearrangement uses TRBV12-3 or TRBV12-4 and TRBJ1-1, with D possibly TRBD1 on 5 matching bases. V was shortened by 5 bases and J by 3 bases, with 19 bases between the two germline ends. This CDR3 is 16 amino acids long. Here the CDR3 reads CASSPGTLGLDTEAFF. The DNA of the CDR3 is TGTGCCAGCAGTCCGGGGACTTTGGGGTTGGACACTGAAGCTTTCTTT.

The chain employs TRBV15 and TRBJ2-1, with 11 bases identical to TRBD2. Germline values: CDR1 LNHNV, CDR2 YYDKDF (reference sequence). The CDR3 contains 17 residues. V dropped 1 base and J dropped 5; count of bases not matched to a gene: 7. CDR3 amino acids: CATSRVGSGRAHNEQFF. The CDR3 DNA follows: TGTGCCACCAGCAGAGTGGGTAGCGGGAGGGCCCACAATGAGCAGTTCTTC.

This clonotype was counted between two and nine times. J is TRBJ2-7 and V is TRBV5-1; TRBD1 matches 12 bases. J was trimmed by 5 bases and V by 4 bases; bases with no gene match: 10. The CDR3 spans 16 residues. CDR1 is SGHRS, CDR2 YFSETQ, per germline. The CDR3 reads CASSKAGDRGLHEQYF. The CDR3 coding sequence is TGCGCCAGCAGCAAGGCCGGGGACAGGGGGCTTCACGAGCAGTACTTC.

This clonotype was seen a handful of times. V gene TRBV2 combines with J gene TRBJ2-7; D might be TRBD1 or TRBD2, each matching 5 bases. The CDR3 contains 15 residues. Trimming removed 3 bases from V and 1 base from J, with 13 bases in between. Germline CDR1 is SNHLY and CDR2 is FYNNEI. Here the CDR3 reads CASSDLGTISYEQYF. The CDR3 DNA sequence: TGTGCCAGCAGTGATCTCGGGACGATTTCCTACGAGCAGTACTTC. Looking up the rest from reference TRBV2 and TRBJ2-7 gives the full variable domain: EPEVTQTPSHQVTQMGQEVILRCVPISNHLYFYWYRQILGQKVEFLVSFYNNEISEKSEIFDDQFSVERPDGSNFTLKIRSTKLEDSAMYFCASSDLGTISYEQYFGPGTRLTVT.

The V gene is TRBV18, the J gene TRBJ2-1; perhaps TRBD2 as D (5 bases). This CDR3 is built from 14 residues. CDR1 KGHSH and CDR2 LQKENI come from the germline V gene. Trimming left V 3 bases short and J 7 bases short, with 13 bases between. CDR3 bases: TGTGCCAGCTCACCTCTGAGGGCTGGGAATGAGCAGTTCTTC. It translates to CASSPLRAGNEQFF. The variable domain in full, completed from reference TRBV18 and TRBJ2-1, reads NAGVMQNPRHLVRRRGQEARLRCSPMKGHSHVYWYRQLPEEGLKFMVYLQKENIIDESGMPKERFSAEFPKEGPSILRIQQVVRGDSAAYFCASSPLRAGNEQFFGPGTRLTVL.

There are a few counts of this clonotype. For the CDR3, the DNA is TGCAGTGCTGGCGACTCCGAGACCCAGTACTTC. Translation: CSAGDSETQYF. This chain links TRBV20-1 with TRBJ2-5; no definite D call. Deletions cut 5 bases from V and 5 bases from J, with 9 bases between. From germline, CDR1 is DFQATT and CDR2 SNEGSKA (reference sequence). CDR3 length: 11 amino acids.

The chain is built from TRBV3-1 and TRBJ2-3; 7 positions match TRBD2. V was clipped by 0 bases and J by 2 bases; unmatched bases: 14. The CDR3 covers 19 residues. Germline V lookup: CDR1 LGHDT, CDR2 YNNKEL (reference sequence). In DNA form, the CDR3 reads TGTGCCAGCAGCCAAGATATGGGGTTGGGCGGGGGACCCACAGATACGCAGTATTTT. Protein sequence: CASSQDMGLGGGPTDTQYF.

Only a few counts were recorded for this clonotype. The chain joins TRBV27 to TRBJ2-6; TRBD1 matches at 11 bases. The CDR3 totals 17 residues. The V gene end was trimmed by 2 bases and the J gene end by 1 base; junction bases not matched to a gene: 1. Germline V gives CDR1 MNHEY, CDR2 SMNVEV (reference sequence). The CDR3 DNA reads as TGTGCCAGCAGTTTAGGGACAGGGGGATCTGGGGCCAACGTCCTGACTTTC. Protein product: CASSLGTGGSGANVLTF.

This clonotype was picked up a small number of times. The gene calls are TRBV20-1 and TRBJ2-1; 9 nucleotides line up with TRBD2. The CDR3 extends over 16 amino acids. Trimming took 0 bases from V and 5 from J; bases not matched to a gene: 8. Germline V gene sequence: CDR1 DFQATT, CDR2 SNEGSKA (reference sequence). The CDR3 loop is CSARDRIAGVHNEQFF. The DNA for the CDR3 is TGCAGTGCTAGAGACCGAATAGCGGGGGTACACAATGAGCAGTTCTTC.

In its sample, this clonotype was seen a few times. V gene TRBV10-3 combines with J gene TRBJ2-1; 10 nucleotides line up with TRBD2. The CDR3 contains 15 residues. V shed 5 bases, J shed 8 bases, and the junction held 9 bases outside the gene matches. Per the germline V gene, CDR1 is ENHRY and CDR2 is SYGVKD. This CDR3 reads CAISNLAGAVDEQFF. CDR3 bases: TGTGCCATCAGTAATCTAGCGGGAGCGGTCGATGAGCAGTTCTTC.

V is TRBV6-1 and J is TRBJ2-2, with TRBD1 identical over 11 bases. In germline, CDR1 is MNHNS, CDR2 SASEGT. V trimming: 5 bases; J trimming: 7 bases; junction bases outside the gene matches: 12. The CDR3 has 17 residues. The CDR3 sequence is CASSRPGQGGRGGELFF. The CDR3, as DNA: TGTGCCAGCAGTAGACCGGGACAGGGGGGGAGAGGCGGGGAGCTGTTTTTT.

This rearrangement joins TRBV12-3 or TRBV12-4 to TRBJ1-2, with a tentative D call TRBD1 (6 bases). The CDR3 runs 13 residues. With 3 bases removed from V and 8 bases from J, the gap between germline ends came to 13 bases. CDR3: CASSFRGGVGYTF. CDR3 DNA: TGTGCCAGCAGTTTCCGAGGGGGAGTAGGCTACACCTTC.

J is TRBJ2-1 and V is TRBV11-2, with D perhaps TRBD2 (6 bases). The CDR3 has 16 amino acids. The germline CDR1 and CDR2 sequences are SGHAT and FQNNGV. V gave up 0 bases and J gave up 2 bases, with 11 bases separating them. CDR3: CASSLDYGGAYNEQFF. For the CDR3, the DNA is TGTGCCAGCAGCTTAGACTACGGGGGAGCCTACAATGAGCAGTTCTTC.

This clonotype was counted a few times. The V call is TRBV10-2, the J call TRBJ2-3; no firm D call. CDR1 and CDR2 (germline): WSHSY, SAAADI. This CDR3 region has 15 residues. Deletions cut 0 bases from V and 0 bases from J, with 7 bases between. Here the CDR3 DNA reads TGCGCCAGCAGTGAGTCTGGGTACAGCACAGATACGCAGTATTTT. It codes for CASSESGYSTDTQYF.

This chain joins TRBV5-5 and TRBJ2-1; perhaps TRBD2 as D (6 bases). Germline CDR1 is SGHKS and CDR2 is YYEKEE (reference sequence). Trimming shortened V by 3 bases and J by 9 bases, and 16 bases separated the two germline ends. The CDR3 consists of 14 residues. The CDR3 sequence: CASSSPGTPSEQFF. CDR3 coding DNA: TGTGCCAGCAGCTCCCCTGGGACTCCTAGTGAGCAGTTCTTC.

At least ten counts were recorded for this clonotype. The CDR3, as DNA: TGTGCCAGCAGTTTATCCAGGGACGGGTCTGGCTACACCTTC. Protein: CASSLSRDGSGYTF. The V call is TRBV12-3 or TRBV12-4, the J call TRBJ1-2; a weak D match, TRBD1 (5 bases). CDR3 size: 14 residues. V lost 2 bases, J lost 7 bases, and 14 bases lay in between.

The rearrangement links TRBV29-1 to TRBJ2-1; 7 bases are a match to TRBD2. Germline V gene data show CDR1 as SQVTM and CDR2 as ANQGSEA. The CDR3 length is 13 residues. Trimming took 3 bases from V and 6 from J; bases not matched to a gene: 5. The CDR3 sequence is CSVDRAGSNEQFF. Written as DNA, the CDR3 is TGCAGCGTTGACCGAGCGGGGAGCAATGAGCAGTTCTTC.

This rearrangement joins TRBV11-3 to TRBJ2-7, with 9 positions matching TRBD1. The CDR3 spans 17 residues. From germline, CDR1 is SGHNT and CDR2 YENEEA. V was pared by 5 bases and J by 3 bases, with 14 bases of the junction left unmatched. The CDR3 sequence is CASSTRTTRTGDYEQYF. The CDR3 nucleotides are TGTGCCAGCAGCACCCGAACAACCAGGACAGGGGACTACGAGCAGTACTTC.

The V gene is TRBV9, the J gene TRBJ2-3, with 10 bases fitting TRBD2. V was pared by 4 bases and J by 5 bases, with 13 bases of the junction left unmatched. CDR1 is SGDLS and CDR2 is YYNGEE in the germline V gene. The CDR3 runs to 17 residues. The CDR3: CASSPPASGGARDTQYF. The CDR3 DNA reads as TGTGCCAGCAGCCCCCCGGCGAGCGGGGGGGCAAGAGATACGCAGTATTTT.

This clonotype was counted a few times. The chain carries TRBV29-1 and TRBJ2-1, with D uncertain. Trimming left V 0 bases short and J 0 bases short, with 12 bases between. Germline CDR1 SQVTM, CDR2 ANQGSEA. CDR3 size: 16 residues. In nucleotides, the CDR3 is TGCAGCGTTGAAGATCAGGACCCGAGCTCCTACAATGAGCAGTTCTTC. Its protein product is CSVEDQDPSSYNEQFF.

This clonotype has just a few counts. This chain connects TRBV4-2 to TRBJ2-2; no reliable D call. V lost 0 bases, J lost 1 base, and 15 bases lay in between. Germline CDR1 reads LGHNA; CDR2 reads YNFKEQ. The CDR3 extends over 18 amino acids. The DNA for the CDR3 is TGTGCCAGCAGCCAAGATCCCCTCCGGACCAAGAACACCGGGGAGCTGTTTTTT. As protein: CASSQDPLRTKNTGELFF.